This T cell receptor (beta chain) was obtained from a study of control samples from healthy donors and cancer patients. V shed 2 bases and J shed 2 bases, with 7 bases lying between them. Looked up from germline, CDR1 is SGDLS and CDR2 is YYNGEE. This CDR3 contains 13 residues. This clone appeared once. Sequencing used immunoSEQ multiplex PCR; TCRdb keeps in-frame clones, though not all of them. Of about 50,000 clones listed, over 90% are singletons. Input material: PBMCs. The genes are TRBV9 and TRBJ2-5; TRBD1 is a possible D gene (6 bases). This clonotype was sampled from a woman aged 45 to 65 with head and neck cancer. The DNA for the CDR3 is TGTGCCAGCAGCGTGGACAGACAAGAGACCCAGTACTTC. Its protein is CASSVDRQETQYF.